This T cell receptor (beta chain) was recorded in a study of blood T cell repertoires in COVID-19. In the study overall: From the United States, Italy and Spain came samples of acute and convalescent COVID-19.

Methods used by the authors: From reference gene primer amplification, estimates of nucleated cell counts were derived. The repertoire was sequenced with immunoSEQ multiplex PCR; TCRdb's copy has only in-frame clones and lacks some. For V, J and clone size, that table is used; D and trimming come from the DNA. The repertoire includes roughly 160,000 clones, approximately 85% of them detected once, and more than 6.5% sits in the top ten. CDR3 length: 16 amino acids. From germline, CDR1 is LNHDA and CDR2 SQIVND (reference sequence). The V segment lost 5 bases and the J segment 0 bases; nucleotides outside the gene matches: 7.

This rearrangement joins TRBV19 to TRBJ2-4, with TRBD2 matching over 7 bases. Sequencing was done on a sample of peripheral blood. The clonotype comes from a woman in her fifties or sixties with COVID-19, enrolled during active disease. Written as DNA, the CDR3 is TGTGCCAGTAGTCCACAAGCGGGACTAGCCAAAAACATTCAGTACTTC. Translating gives CASSPQAGLAKNIQYF. Complete variable domain (other parts from reference TRBV19 and TRBJ2-4): DGGITQSPKYLFRKEGQNVTLSCEQNLNHDAMYWYRQDPGQGLRLIYYSQIVNDFQKGDIAEGYSVSREKKESFPLTVTSAQKNPTAFYLCASSPQAGLAKNIQYFGAGTRLSVL.